Sequencing of this T cell receptor beta chain was carried out in a study of blood T cell repertoires in COVID-19. Study at large: Collection of acute and convalescent COVID-19 samples took place in the United States, Italy and Spain. PBMCs, B-cell-depleted T cells, or T cells provided the cDNA or gDNA that made up the material.

The J segment lost 1 base and the V segment lost 3 bases, leaving 13 bases of the junction unmatched. This CDR3 has 18 amino acids. CDR1 is DFQATT and CDR2 is SNEGSKA in the germline V gene (reference sequence). As processed by the authors: By means of reference gene primer amplification, nucleated cell counts were estimated. Assay used: immunoSEQ multiplex PCR; TCRdb lists only in-frame clones, some missing. V and J calls and clone size come straight from that table; D and trimming were deduced from the DNA. The repertoire has just under 30,000 clones, 80% to 90% of them found once; the top ten carry approximately 15%.

This TCR was recovered from a man at least 80 years old with acute or convalescent COVID-19. Sequencing was performed on peripheral blood. The chain recombines TRBV20-1 with TRBJ2-3, with 10 bases matching TRBD2. The CDR3 here is CSASGGSGGPGGTDTQYF. For the CDR3, the DNA is TGCAGTGCTAGTGGAGGTAGCGGGGGGCCTGGCGGCACAGATACGCAGTATTTT.